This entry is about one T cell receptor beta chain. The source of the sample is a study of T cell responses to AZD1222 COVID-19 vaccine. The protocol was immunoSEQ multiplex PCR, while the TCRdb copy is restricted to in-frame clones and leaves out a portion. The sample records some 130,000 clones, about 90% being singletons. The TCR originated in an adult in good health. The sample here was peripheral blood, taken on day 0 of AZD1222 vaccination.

The CDR3 region is CASSLIAGGTDTQYF. The CDR3 nucleotides read TGTGCCAGCAGCTTAATAGCGGGGGGCACAGATACGCAGTATTTT. The chain couples TRBV7-2 to TRBJ2-3, with 9 bases aligning to TRBD2. This CDR3 has 15 residues. CDR1 is SGHTA, CDR2 FQGNSA, per germline. The V segment lost 2 bases and the J segment 1 base; nucleotides outside the gene matches: 1.